This is a list of T cell receptor beta chains from one sample in a study of shared clonotypes between healthy human individuals. Generated by immunoSEQ multiplex PCR, the TCRdb table keeps only in-frame clones and is missing some. The sample carries 550,000 to 700,000 clones, around 78% recorded once. The sequenced material came from memory CD4+ T cells sorted from blood. The receptors here all came from a woman aged 30 to 39 in good health. CDR3s include the opening cysteine and the closing phenylalanine or tryptophan. A D gene is named only where the DNA matches it firmly. Only part of the rows carry a size: once, few, many, or a class if the clone is expanded.

v_call,clone_size,j_call,d_call,cdr3_nt,cdr3_aa
TRBV5-1,-,TRBJ1-2,TRBD1,TGCGCCAGCAGCTTGGCTGGGGGACAGGGGAGAGACTATGGCTACACCTTC,CASSLAGGQGRDYGYTF
TRBV25-1,-,TRBJ1-4,-,TGTGCCAGCAGTGCTTCCGCTGAAAAACTGTTTTTT,CASSASAEKLFF
TRBV30,-,TRBJ2-7,TRBD2,TGTGCCTCTCCTGCCGGGAGGGCCTGCGGGACCTACGAGCAGTACTTC,CASPAGRACGTYEQYF
TRBV19,-,TRBJ2-3,TRBD2,TGTGCCAGTAAGGTAGCGGGGACAGATACGCAGTATTTT,CASKVAGTDTQYF
TRBV2,-,TRBJ1-4,TRBD1,TGTGCCAGCAGACTACAGGGGGGTCATGAAAAACTGTTTTTT,CASRLQGGHEKLFF
TRBV5-5,once,TRBJ1-2,-,TGTGCCAGCAGCTTATCAGGGTATGGCTACACCTTC,CASSLSGYGYTF
TRBV28,-,TRBJ1-2,-,TGTGCCAGCAGTTTTGGGATTTATGGCTACACCTTC,CASSFGIYGYTF
TRBV19,few,TRBJ2-1,TRBD1,TGTGCCAGTAGTATAGATACGGGACAGGGAGGTTACAATGAGCAGTTCTTC,CASSIDTGQGGYNEQFF
TRBV4-1,-,TRBJ2-7,-,TGCGCCAGCAGCCAAGCTACGGGGGAAAGAGCTCAGTACTTC,CASSQATGERAQYF
TRBV18,-,TRBJ2-5,-,TGTGCCAGCTCTGCCCGGTCCGATCAAGAGACCCAGTACTTC,CASSARSDQETQYF
TRBV28,-,TRBJ1-5,-,TGTGCCAGCAGTTTGGGAGCGGGCAATCAGCCCCAGCATTTT,CASSLGAGNQPQHF
TRBV19,-,TRBJ2-1,-,TGTGCCAGTACCGACGTGAGCGGCCTCATGGGAGGCGAGCAGTTCTTC,CASTDVSGLMGGEQFF
TRBV9,-,TRBJ2-6,-,TGTGCCAGCAGCGTTAACCCGGTGGGAGGGGGCGCTTTGTCCGGGGCCAACGTCCTGACTTTC,CASSVNPVGGGALSGANVLTF
TRBV28,-,TRBJ1-3,-,TGTGCCAGCAGTTCTTTTGGAGTCTCTGGAAACACCATATATTTT,CASSSFGVSGNTIYF
TRBV28,many,TRBJ2-7,-,TGTGCCAGCAGAAATCCGGGGGCCGAGGAGCAGTACTTC,CASRNPGAEEQYF
TRBV7-2,-,TRBJ2-5,TRBD1,TGTGCCAGCAGTCCCATGACAGGGTACGGAGAGACCCAGTACTTC,CASSPMTGYGETQYF
TRBV28,-,TRBJ2-7,-,TGTGCCAGCTCGAGGGCAGGGGGAGGGGAGCAGTACTTC,CASSRAGGGEQYF
TRBV28,-,TRBJ2-5,-,TGTGCCAGCAGTTTCGGAGGGATCCCAGAGACCCAGTACTTC,CASSFGGIPETQYF
TRBV5-1,-,TRBJ2-1,TRBD1,TGCGCCAGCACCATAGCCGGACAGGGCAACGAGCAGTTCTTC,CASTIAGQGNEQFF
TRBV5-1,-,TRBJ2-5,-,TGCGCCAGCAGCCCCCCCCGAATACAAGAGACCCAGTACTTC,CASSPPRIQETQYF
TRBV7-9,-,TRBJ2-1,-,TGTGCCAGCAGCTTCGACTCGGGGGCGTTCAATGAGCAGTTCTTC,CASSFDSGAFNEQFF
TRBV5-1,-,TRBJ1-5,-,TGCGCCAGCAGCTTGGCCCCCGGTGGTCAGCCCCAGCATTTT,CASSLAPGGQPQHF
TRBV6-6,-,TRBJ1-1,-,TGTGCCAGCAGTTACCGGGTGCAAGAAGCTTTCTTT,CASSYRVQEAFF
TRBV19,-,TRBJ1-5,-,TGTGCCAGTAGTCCCACAGTCAATCAGCCCCAGCATTTT,CASSPTVNQPQHF
TRBV7-9,-,TRBJ2-2,-,TGTGCCAGCAGCCACGGACCGCAGGGGAACGGGGAGCTGTTTTTT,CASSHGPQGNGELFF
TRBV28,-,TRBJ1-1,TRBD1,TGTGCCAGTAAACGTCCGGGACAGGAAAAACGCGAGGCTTTCTTT,CASKRPGQEKREAFF
TRBV20-1,few,TRBJ1-2,-,TGCAGTGCTAGTCCCGTAGAGGGCTACACCTTC,CSASPVEGYTF
TRBV6-5,once,TRBJ1-4,-,TGTGCCAGCAGTTCGGTTGGGGCGATTAATGAAAAACTGTTTTTT,CASSSVGAINEKLFF
TRBV5-5,few,TRBJ1-1,TRBD1,TGTGCCAGCAGCCCCAGGACAGGGTCGGTAACTGAAGCTTTCTTT,CASSPRTGSVTEAFF
TRBV2,few,TRBJ2-2,TRBD2,TGTGCCAGCACAGAGGGGACTACGAACACCGGGGAGCTGTTTTTT,CASTEGTTNTGELFF
TRBV25-1,-,TRBJ1-4,-,TGTGCCAGCAGTGACCGCGCCGTGGCAGGCACTAATGAAAAACTGTTTTTT,CASSDRAVAGTNEKLFF
TRBV28,-,TRBJ2-3,-,TGTGCCAGCAGTTCCCAAGGGGGTGCGGGAGAAGGAATAGATACGCAGTATTTT,CASSSQGGAGEGIDTQYF
TRBV27,once,TRBJ2-7,TRBD1,TGTGCCAGCAGTTTCCGGGACAGGGAGGGCGAGCAGTACTTC,CASSFRDREGEQYF
TRBV19,-,TRBJ2-5,TRBD1,TGTGCCAGTAGAGGACAGGGAAGGGAGACCCAGTACTTC,CASRGQGRETQYF
TRBV4-2,-,TRBJ2-3,-,TGTGCCAGCGCCGATGCGGGAATAGCAGATACGCAGTATTTT,CASADAGIADTQYF
TRBV28,-,TRBJ2-7,TRBD2,TGTGCCAGCAGTTTAGGCGGGAGGGAAAACGAGCAGTACTTC,CASSLGGRENEQYF
TRBV7-9,-,TRBJ2-5,-,TGTGCCAGCAGCTTTAAAGAGACCCAGTACTTC,CASSFKETQYF
TRBV4-1,-,TRBJ2-2,TRBD2,TGCGCCAGCAGCCAACTAGCGGGAGTCCCCGGGGAGCTGTTTTTT,CASSQLAGVPGELFF
TRBV2,-,TRBJ2-2,TRBD1,TGTGCCAGCAGGGGACAGCCAACCGGGGAGCTGTTTTTT,CASRGQPTGELFF
TRBV6-5,-,TRBJ2-3,-,TGTGCCAGCAGTTACCGGTGGGGGGTCACAGATACGCAGTATTTT,CASSYRWGVTDTQYF
TRBV7-2,-,TRBJ2-2,TRBD1,TGTGCCAGCAGCACGGGACAGGGGAACACCGGGGAGCTGTTTTTT,CASSTGQGNTGELFF
TRBV10-3,-,TRBJ2-1,-,TGTGCCATCAGTGAGGGGGGCTCCTACAATGAGCAGTTCTTC,CAISEGGSYNEQFF
TRBV5-7,-,TRBJ2-4,-,TGTGCCAGCAGCCCAGGACGGTTAACCAAAAACATTCAGTACTTC,CASSPGRLTKNIQYF
TRBV27,-,TRBJ2-1,TRBD2,TGTGCCAGCGCTAGCGGGCTGGGCGGTGAGCAGTTCTTC,CASASGLGGEQFF
TRBV6-1,-,TRBJ2-1,-,TGTGCCAGCAGTGAGGGGGGCTCCTACAATGAGCAGTTCTTC,CASSEGGSYNEQFF
TRBV7-2,few,TRBJ2-3,-,TGTGCCAGCAGCTTATTGAAGGGGACAGATACGCAGTATTTT,CASSLLKGTDTQYF
TRBV5-1,-,TRBJ2-5,-,TGCGCCAGCAGCCGCCGGGCCCGACCACTCGGTCAAGAGACCCAGTACTTC,CASSRRARPLGQETQYF
TRBV29-1,-,TRBJ2-1,-,TGCAGCGTTGGAGGACAGTCGGGTAATGAGCAGTTCTTC,CSVGGQSGNEQFF